The 20 T cell receptor beta chains reported below all come from one sample, sequenced in a study of T cell repertoires in cytomegalovirus infection. One entry per CDR3 protein, called by TCRdb with MiXCR from the reads. This sample carries about 530,000 distinct CDR3 sequences, about 26% of them seen once, and the ten largest clones take roughly 13%. Sequenced sample: PBMCs. The receptors shown here come from a human donor in good health (CMV status not recorded). Some clones in this sample may be carry-over from other donors' samples.

This clonotype was observed a few times. The rearrangement uses TRBV6-1 and TRBJ2-3; 10 bases agree with TRBD2. Germline V gene lookup returns CDR1 MNHNS and CDR2 SASEGT. Trimming at V came to 4 bases and at J to 6 bases, leaving 10 bases not matched to a gene. CDR3 length equals 16 residues. The CDR3 is CASSATLAGGTDTQYF. The CDR3, as DNA: TGTGCCAGCAGTGCGACATTAGCGGGAGGTACGGATACGCAGTATTTT.

The chain employs TRBV11-3 and TRBJ1-1; D is unresolved. Trimming stripped 0 bases from V and 2 bases from J, with 10 bases between. From germline, CDR1 is SGHNT and CDR2 YENEEA. The CDR3 is 15 residues long. The CDR3 region is CASSLDGESNTEAFF. The CDR3 bases are TGTGCCAGCAGCTTAGACGGAGAGAGCAACACTGAAGCTTTCTTT.

J is TRBJ1-5 and V is TRBV28, with no clear D. The CDR3 contains 14 residues. Trimming removed 4 bases at V and 7 bases at J, with 14 bases between. Germline CDR1 MDHEN, CDR2 SYDVKM. The CDR3 coding sequence is TGTGCCAGCAGTTCCCGTCTGGGATGGCAGCCCCAGCATTTT. It translates to CASSSRLGWQPQHF.

This clonotype occurred a few times. Mismatch with germline at one junction end may stem from a read error. The chain uses TRBV2 and TRBJ2-7; 10 nucleotides agree with TRBD2. Looked up from germline, CDR1 is SNHLY and CDR2 is FYNNEI. The CDR3 contains 11 residues. The CDR3 DNA reads TGTGCCAGCAGTGAGGGACTAGCGCGCGCCTTC. This gives the protein CASSEGLARAF.

The J gene is TRBJ1-5, the V gene TRBV20-1, with 8 positions matching TRBD1. The CDR3 has 18 amino acids. With V trimmed by 1 base and J by 2 bases, 13 bases remained unmatched. Germline V CDR1 and CDR2: DFQATT, SNEGSKA (reference sequence). CDR3 loop: CSARAQETGVVGNQPQHF. The DNA of the CDR3 is TGCAGTGCTAGAGCCCAGGAGACAGGGGTCGTTGGCAATCAGCCCCAGCATTTT.

This clonotype was seen more than once but under ten times. In nucleotides, the CDR3 is TGTGCCAGCAGCTTCGGTACAGGTTGGGGGTACACCTTC. Translating gives CASSFGTGWGYTF. The rearrangement uses TRBV7-9 and TRBJ1-2; maybe TRBD1 (5 bases). The CDR3 extends over 13 amino acids. Germline values: CDR1 SEHNR, CDR2 FQNEAQ (reference sequence). V was clipped by 3 bases and J by 11 bases, with 16 bases between them.

In this sample, this clonotype turned up a few times. The V gene is TRBV7-2, the J gene TRBJ2-7, with 8 bases lining up with TRBD2. With V trimmed by 4 bases and J by 7 bases, 12 bases remained unmatched. The length of the CDR3 is 15 residues. The V gene's germline CDR1 is SGHTA and CDR2 FQGNSA. The CDR3 protein is CASSSWVAGSGEQYF. CDR3 nucleotide sequence: TGTGCCAGCAGCTCATGGGTAGCGGGGAGTGGTGAGCAGTACTTC.

This clonotype was detected ten times or more. This chain uses TRBV7-9 with TRBJ2-2, with TRBD1 matching 8 bases. Germline CDR1 SEHNR, CDR2 FQNEAQ (reference sequence). This CDR3 region has 14 residues. V was pared by 5 bases and J by 6 bases, with 5 bases of the junction left unmatched. The CDR3 coding sequence is TGTGCCAGCAGCATCGGACAGGGTGCCGGGGAGCTGTTTTTT. Its translation is CASSIGQGAGELFF.

This clonotype was detected a few times. The rearrangement uses TRBV28 and TRBJ1-2; D ambiguous. Between the trimmed V and J ends, which lost 2 bases and 7 bases, there was a span of 5 bases. CDR3 length: 11 amino acids. In germline, CDR1 is MDHEN, CDR2 SYDVKM. CDR3 sequence reads: CASSLTSGYTF. CDR3 nucleotides: TGTGCCAGCAGTTTAACTAGTGGCTACACCTTC.

A word on this clonotype: One end of the junction varies from germline; a read error may be responsible. CDR3 residues: CASCLTENTEAFF. CDR3 nucleotides: TGCGCCAGCTGCTTGACAGAGAACACTGAAGCTTTCTTT. The J gene is TRBJ1-1, the V gene TRBV5-1; D is perhaps TRBD1 (5 bases). The CDR3 extends over 13 amino acids. Germline CDR1 reads SGHRS; CDR2 reads YFSETQ.

The J gene is TRBJ2-7, the V gene TRBV7-9; D gene uncertain. From germline, CDR1 is SEHNR and CDR2 FQNEAQ (reference sequence). CDR3 size: 15 residues. The V gene lost 0 bases and the J gene lost 5 bases, with 14 bases spanning the gap. The CDR3 DNA reads as TGTGCCAGCAGCTTAGCGGGGATCGGGTCCAACGAGCAGTACGTC. As protein: CASSLAGIGSNEQYV.

This clonotype occurred a few times. V usage is TRBV7-6 and J usage is TRBJ1-4, with D perhaps matching TRBD1 (6 bases). CDR1 SGHVS and CDR2 FNYEAQ come from the germline V gene. The CDR3 totals 13 residues. V was cut by 9 bases and J by 10 bases, with 18 bases left in between. The CDR3 DNA follows: TGTGCCAGTGAGGGGGGAGTCGGCGGAAAACTGTTTTTT. It specifies CASEGGVGGKLFF.

The chain carries TRBV12-3 or TRBV12-4 and TRBJ2-5, with a tentative D call TRBD2 (6 bases). The V gene lost 7 bases and the J gene lost 4 bases, with 16 bases spanning the gap. This CDR3 is 14 amino acids long. The CDR3 DNA is TGTGCCAGCACGGAGGGGACGGGAAGAGAGACCCAGTACTTC. It encodes CASTEGTGRETQYF.

The chain is built from TRBV4-3 and TRBJ2-2; 9 bases agree with TRBD2. V shed 4 bases and J 6 bases; nucleotides not matched to a gene: 9. CDR3 size: 16 residues. Per the germline V gene, CDR1 is LGHNA and CDR2 is YSLEER. Here the CDR3 reads CASSRSAGGPSGELFF. In DNA form, the CDR3 reads TGCGCCAGCAGCCGATCAGCGGGAGGCCCGTCCGGGGAGCTGTTTTTT.

The chain recombines TRBV4-3 with TRBJ1-2; 9 bases line up with TRBD1. Germline assignment: CDR1 LGHNA and CDR2 YSLEER. Trimming at V came to 1 base and at J to 3 bases, leaving 3 bases not matched to a gene. The CDR3 runs 15 residues. Written as DNA, the CDR3 is TGCGCCAGCAGCCAAGTGGGGACAGGGCACTATGGCTACACCTTC. Translation: CASSQVGTGHYGYTF.

This clonotype came up a few times. The chain joins TRBV19 to TRBJ2-2; 8 bases fit TRBD2. V trimming: 2 bases; J trimming: 7 bases; junction bases outside the gene matches: 9. This CDR3 has 16 residues. Germline V gives CDR1 LNHDA, CDR2 SQIVND (reference sequence). The CDR3 nucleotides are TGTGCCAGTAGTATACGGGAGGGCCTTGGGTACGGGGAGCTGTTTTTT. This encodes CASSIREGLGYGELFF.

There are many counts of this clonotype. This chain connects TRBV12-5 to TRBJ1-2; weak D call: TRBD1 (5 bases). This CDR3 comprises 13 residues. The V end was cut by 2 bases, the J end by 4 bases, with 8 bases between. CDR1 LGHNT and CDR2 FRNRAP come from the germline V gene. The CDR3 DNA reads TGTGCTAGTGGTTTGCAGGGTGTCTATGGCTACACCTTC. Translation: CASGLQGVYGYTF.

This clonotype was counted at least ten times. The genes are TRBV7-2 and TRBJ1-1; D possibly corresponds to TRBD1 (5 bases). With 5 bases removed from V and 6 bases from J, the gap between germline ends came to 16 bases. The CDR3 runs 14 residues. Germline loops: CDR1 SGHTA, CDR2 FQGNSA. The CDR3 spells CASSVSGPRAEAFF. DNA of the CDR3: TGTGCCAGCAGCGTATCGGGCCCCAGGGCTGAAGCTTTCTTT.

The CDR3 DNA is TGTGCCAGCAGCGTTCGTGAGACCGGGGAGCTGTTTTTT. Encoded protein: CASSVRETGELFF. The V gene is TRBV7-2, the J gene TRBJ2-2, with D unclear. The V and J ends lost 5 bases and 5 bases respectively, with 9 bases between them. The germline V gene encodes CDR1 SGHTA and CDR2 FQGNSA. The CDR3 loop spans 13 amino acids.

This rearrangement joins TRBV7-9 to TRBJ1-6; D gene ambiguous. The V and J ends lost 1 base and 10 bases respectively, with 14 bases between them. Germline V CDR1 and CDR2: SEHNR, FQNEAQ (reference sequence). The CDR3 spans 15 residues. DNA of the CDR3: TGTGCCAGCAGCTTAGGGTCGCTCCTGAGCTCACCCCTCCACTTT. Translation gives CASSLGSLLSSPLHF.